The rows below give T cell receptor beta chains drawn from one sample of a study of blood T cell repertoires in COVID-19. TCRdb keeps only in-frame clones here, not all; method: immunoSEQ multiplex PCR. The data show about 140,000 clones, approximately 79% seen once. The sample comprised peripheral blood. The receptors shown here come from a man aged 55 to 70 with acute or convalescent COVID-19. Each CDR3 is given with its conserved first and last residue. A D gene is named only where the DNA matches it firmly. Size is stated for part of the rows, as once, few or many counts, or as a class when the clone is expanded.

abundance: .
v_gene: TRBV7-3
d_gene: .
j_gene: TRBJ2-1
CDR3aa: CASSFRFDSSYNEQFF
CDR3nt: TGTGCCAGCAGCTTCCGGTTTGATAGCTCCTACAATGAGCAGTTCTTC

abundance: .
v_gene: TRBV20-1
d_gene: .
j_gene: TRBJ1-1
CDR3aa: CSALRQVEAFF
CDR3nt: TGCAGTGCTCTTCGACAGGTTGAAGCTTTCTTT

abundance: .
v_gene: TRBV11-3
d_gene: TRBD2
j_gene: TRBJ2-1
CDR3aa: CASSLFLAGQNEQFF
CDR3nt: TGTGCCAGCAGCTTATTCCTAGCGGGACAGAATGAGCAGTTCTTC

abundance: .
v_gene: TRBV4-1
d_gene: TRBD2
j_gene: TRBJ2-1
CDR3aa: CASSQSGLAGEGDYNEQFF
CDR3nt: TGCGCCAGCAGCCAGTCCGGACTAGCGGGAGAAGGGGACTACAATGAGCAGTTCTTC

abundance: .
v_gene: TRBV27
d_gene: .
j_gene: TRBJ1-1
CDR3aa: CASSYTTALYTEAFF
CDR3nt: TGTGCCAGCAGCTACACGACAGCACTCTACACTGAAGCTTTCTTT

abundance: .
v_gene: TRBV20-1
d_gene: TRBD2
j_gene: TRBJ2-3
CDR3aa: CSASSYTSGGDTQYF
CDR3nt: TGCAGTGCAAGTTCTTATACTAGCGGGGGAGATACGCAGTATTTT

abundance: .
v_gene: TRBV4-2
d_gene: TRBD2
j_gene: TRBJ2-7
CDR3aa: CASSQEASGSYEQYF
CDR3nt: TGTGCCAGCAGCCAAGAGGCTAGCGGGAGCTACGAGCAGTACTTC

abundance: .
v_gene: TRBV9
d_gene: TRBD2
j_gene: TRBJ2-2
CDR3aa: CASSADGTSGAANTGELFF
CDR3nt: TGTGCCAGCAGCGCCGATGGGACTAGCGGGGCAGCGAACACCGGGGAGCTGTTTTTT

abundance: .
v_gene: TRBV9
d_gene: .
j_gene: TRBJ2-5
CDR3aa: CASSVGGREQETQYF
CDR3nt: TGTGCCAGCAGCGTAGGAGGGCGGGAACAAGAGACCCAGTACTTC

abundance: .
v_gene: TRBV19
d_gene: TRBD1
j_gene: TRBJ2-2
CDR3aa: CASSTGTGTGELFF
CDR3nt: TGTGCCAGTAGTACCGGGACAGGGACCGGGGAGCTGTTTTTT

abundance: .
v_gene: TRBV9
d_gene: TRBD2
j_gene: TRBJ2-7
CDR3aa: CASSPYWRESPHEQYF
CDR3nt: TGTGCCAGCAGCCCCTATTGGCGGGAGAGTCCCCACGAGCAGTACTTC

abundance: .
v_gene: TRBV28
d_gene: TRBD1
j_gene: TRBJ1-1
CDR3aa: CASSSFGDRGQGEAFF
CDR3nt: TGTGCCAGCAGTTCCTTTGGGGACAGGGGGCAAGGTGAAGCTTTCTTT

abundance: .
v_gene: TRBV15
d_gene: .
j_gene: TRBJ2-5
CDR3aa: CATSREGPAGETQYF
CDR3nt: TGTGCCACCAGCAGAGAAGGCCCCGCGGGTGAGACCCAGTACTTC

abundance: few
v_gene: TRBV7-9
d_gene: .
j_gene: TRBJ2-1
CDR3aa: CASSLEVGVNEQFF
CDR3nt: TGTGCCAGCAGCTTGGAGGTCGGGGTCAATGAGCAGTTCTTC

abundance: once
v_gene: TRBV27
d_gene: .
j_gene: TRBJ1-5
CDR3aa: CASSFTGGQPQHF
CDR3nt: TGTGCCAGCAGTTTTACGGGAGGTCAGCCCCAGCATTTT

abundance: .
v_gene: TRBV11-3
d_gene: .
j_gene: TRBJ2-3
CDR3aa: CASSSRGRREGNTDTQYF
CDR3nt: TGTGCCAGCAGCTCTCGGGGGCGGAGGGAGGGGAACACAGATACGCAGTATTTT

abundance: .
v_gene: TRBV3-1/TRBV3-2
d_gene: TRBD1
j_gene: TRBJ2-2
CDR3aa: CASSQEPGGGGELFF
CDR3nt: TGTGCCAGCAGCCAAGAACCAGGGGGTGGCGGGGAGCTGTTTTTT

abundance: .
v_gene: TRBV11-2
d_gene: .
j_gene: TRBJ2-5
CDR3aa: CASSFSTGGEETQYF
CDR3nt: TGTGCCAGCAGCTTTTCCACAGGGGGGGAAGAGACCCAGTACTTC

abundance: .
v_gene: TRBV7-9
d_gene: .
j_gene: TRBJ2-2
CDR3aa: CASSSRTNTGELFF
CDR3nt: TGTGCCAGCAGCTCGAGAACGAACACCGGGGAGCTGTTTTTT

abundance: .
v_gene: TRBV18
d_gene: .
j_gene: TRBJ2-5
CDR3aa: CASSPGQGQETQYF
CDR3nt: TGTGCCAGCTCACCAGGTCAGGGGCAAGAGACCCAGTACTTC

abundance: few
v_gene: TRBV6-5
d_gene: TRBD1
j_gene: TRBJ1-1
CDR3aa: CASRGQGAGNTEAFF
CDR3nt: TGTGCCAGCAGGGGACAGGGGGCTGGGAACACTGAAGCTTTCTTT

abundance: once
v_gene: TRBV7-2
d_gene: TRBD1
j_gene: TRBJ2-1
CDR3aa: CASRLGGTGDNEQFF
CDR3nt: TGTGCCAGCAGGTTAGGGGGGACAGGAGACAATGAGCAGTTCTTC

abundance: .
v_gene: TRBV18
d_gene: TRBD1
j_gene: TRBJ1-5
CDR3aa: CASSPGRGPNQPQHF
CDR3nt: TGTGCCAGCTCACCCGGGAGGGGGCCCAATCAGCCCCAGCATTTT

abundance: once
v_gene: TRBV28
d_gene: .
j_gene: TRBJ2-7
CDR3aa: CASRTDRLSYEQYF
CDR3nt: TGTGCCAGCAGGACGGATAGACTCTCCTACGAGCAGTACTTC

abundance: .
v_gene: TRBV19
d_gene: TRBD1
j_gene: TRBJ1-4
CDR3aa: CATTGQGSEKLFF
CDR3nt: TGTGCCACTACGGGACAGGGGAGTGAAAAACTGTTTTTT

abundance: .
v_gene: TRBV3-1/TRBV3-2
d_gene: .
j_gene: TRBJ1-5
CDR3aa: CASSQTGNNQPQHF
CDR3nt: TGTGCCAGCAGCCAAACAGGTAACAATCAGCCCCAGCATTTT